This entry lists 9 T cell receptor beta chains sequenced from one sample in a study of T cell repertoires in cytomegalovirus infection. One entry per CDR3 protein, called by TCRdb with MiXCR from the reads. The repertoire consists of around 360,000 distinct CDR3 sequences, with approximately 35% occurring once and the leading ten covering less than 15%. Their recognized antigens are unknown. Here the sequenced sample was cultured PBMCs, taken from culture after CMV antigen stimulation. The receptor set was obtained from a human donor in good health (CMV status not recorded). Some clones in this sample may be carry-over from other donors' samples.

The chain uses TRBV4-1 and TRBJ2-7; D uncertain. Germline V lookup: CDR1 MGHRA, CDR2 YSYEKL. V lost 8 bases, J lost 0 bases, and 11 bases lay in between. The CDR3 runs to 13 residues. In DNA form, the CDR3 reads TGCGCCAGCTCTGGGTATAGCTCCTACGAGCAGTACTTC. Translation: CASSGYSSYEQYF.

This clonotype was counted between two and nine times. The chain is built from TRBV4-1 and TRBJ1-2; D remains ambiguous. The CDR3 has 15 amino acids. V lost 0 bases and J lost 0, with 8 bases in between. Germline V lookup: CDR1 MGHRA, CDR2 YSYEKL. In DNA, the CDR3 is TGCGCCAGCAGCCAAGACCAGGCAGCTAACTATGGCTACACCTTC. Translating it yields CASSQDQAANYGYTF.

This rearrangement joins TRBV7-2 to TRBJ2-2; either TRBD1 or TRBD2 may fit D (6 bases each). Germline assignment: CDR1 SGHTA and CDR2 FQGNSA. This CDR3 contains 15 residues. Between the trimmed V and J ends, which lost 0 bases and 3 bases, there was a span of 8 bases. CDR3 nucleotides: TGTGCCAGCAGCTTAGCGAGGGGGGACACCGGGGAGCTGTTTTTT. Amino acids: CASSLARGDTGELFF.

The rearrangement uses TRBV7-2 and TRBJ2-1, with a weak D call TRBD1 (5 bases). Between the trimmed V and J ends, which lost 4 bases and 12 bases, there was a span of 13 bases. The CDR3 totals 12 residues. The germline V gene has CDR1 SGHTA and CDR2 FQGNSA. The CDR3 nucleotides are TGTGCCAGCAGCTCCCTAGGGGTTCGGCAGTTCTTC. Its translation: CASSSLGVRQFF.

This sequence joins TRBV6-2 or TRBV6-3 and TRBJ1-6; TRBD1 agrees at 7 bases. The trim removed 1 base at V and 7 bases at J, leaving 4 bases unmatched. The CDR3 consists of 15 residues. Germline V gene sequence: CDR1 MNHEY, CDR2 SVGEGT. CDR3 sequence: CASSYYGTANSPLHF. CDR3 nucleotide sequence: TGTGCCAGCAGTTACTATGGGACAGCGAATTCACCCCTCCACTTT.

The rearrangement joins TRBV19 to TRBJ1-1; 7 bases map to TRBD1. J gave up 11 bases and V 8 bases, and 11 bases lay outside the gene matches. The CDR3 length is 12 residues. Germline V gives CDR1 LNHDA, CDR2 SQIVND (reference sequence). CDR3 nucleotides: TGTGCCAGTCGACCTGGGGGACAGTTGGCTTTCTTT. It encodes CASRPGGQLAFF.

This clonotype turned up a few times. This chain uses TRBV30 with TRBJ2-1; TRBD1 might be the D (5 bases). Germline CDR1 reads GTSNPN; CDR2 reads SVGIG (reference sequence). Trimming pared 5 bases from V and 6 bases from J, leaving 14 bases between. This CDR3 is built from 13 residues. This chain's CDR3 is CAWSPTVTNEQFF. The DNA of the CDR3 is TGTGCCTGGTCCCCGACAGTAACCAATGAGCAGTTCTTC.

This chain joins TRBV11-2 and TRBJ2-3; 7 nucleotides agree with TRBD1. The germline V gene has CDR1 SGHAT and CDR2 FQNNGV. CDR3 length equals 15 residues. The trim removed 6 bases at V and 1 base at J, leaving 7 bases unmatched. In DNA, the CDR3 is TGTGCCAGCAGTTACACAGGGGCCCGCACAGATACGCAGTATTTT. It specifies CASSYTGARTDTQYF.

This clonotype was recorded a few times. The V call is TRBV4-1, the J call TRBJ1-2; tentatively, D is TRBD1 (6 bases). V was shortened by 4 bases and J by 5 bases, with 14 bases between the two germline ends. CDR1 is MGHRA and CDR2 is YSYEKL in the germline V gene. The CDR3 has 14 residues. Here the CDR3 reads CASSPEGGPYGYTF. Here the CDR3 DNA reads TGCGCCAGCAGCCCCGAGGGGGGGCCTTATGGCTACACCTTC.